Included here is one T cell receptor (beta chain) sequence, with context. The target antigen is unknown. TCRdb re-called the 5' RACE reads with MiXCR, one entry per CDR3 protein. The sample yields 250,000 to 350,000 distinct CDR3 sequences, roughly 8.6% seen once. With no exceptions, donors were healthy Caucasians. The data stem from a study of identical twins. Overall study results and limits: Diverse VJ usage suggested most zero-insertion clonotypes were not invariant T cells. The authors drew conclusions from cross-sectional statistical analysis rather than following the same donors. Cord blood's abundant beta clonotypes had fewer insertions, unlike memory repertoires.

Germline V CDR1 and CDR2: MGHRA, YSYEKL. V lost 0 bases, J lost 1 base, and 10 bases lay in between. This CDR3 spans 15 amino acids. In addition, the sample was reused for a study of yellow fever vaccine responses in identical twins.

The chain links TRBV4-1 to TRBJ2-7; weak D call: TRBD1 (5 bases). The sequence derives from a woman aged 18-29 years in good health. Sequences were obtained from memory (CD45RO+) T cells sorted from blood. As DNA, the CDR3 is TGCGCCAGCAGCCAAGAACGGGCAGGGTCCTACGAGCAGTACGTC. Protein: CASSQERAGSYEQYV.